What follows is one TCR beta chain and its context. The antigen is undetermined. The data were obtained in a study of T cell repertoires in cytomegalovirus infection. CDR1 and CDR2 (germline): SGHTA, FQGNSA. The CDR3 has 14 amino acids. V was clipped by 1 base and J by 0 bases, with 6 bases between them. One entry per CDR3 protein, called by TCRdb with MiXCR from the reads. The data contain roughly 160,000 distinct CDR3 sequences, about a fifth of them singletons. Study results and limitations: Clonotype analysis showed dominance of the ex vivo response by HLA-C-restricted CMV-specific TCR beta clonotypes.

Source: CD8+ T cells from cultured PBMCs, taken from culture after CMV antigen stimulation. The V gene is TRBV7-2, the J gene TRBJ1-1; D is uncertain. The TCR sequence derives from a human donor in good health (CMV status not recorded). Some clones in this sample may be carry-over from other donors' samples. The CDR3 region has the DNA TGTGCCAGCAGCTTAGAGATGTTGAACACTGAAGCTTTCTTT. It is translated as CASSLEMLNTEAFF.